A single sample is the source of the 18 T cell receptor beta chains below, sequenced in a study of blood T cell repertoires in COVID-19. Profiled with immunoSEQ multiplex PCR; TCRdb holds only in-frame clones, not every one. The table includes over 120,000 clones, roughly 76% detected once. Sequencing used peripheral blood. The receptors here all came from a woman between 50 and 59 years old with active or convalescent COVID-19.

The chain has TRBV7-8 and TRBJ2-7; D not certain. The germline V gene encodes CDR1 SGHVS and CDR2 FQNEAQ. Between the trimmed V and J ends, which lost 1 base and 4 bases, there was a span of 14 bases. The CDR3 runs to 15 residues. The CDR3 spells CASSLGRQESYEQYF. The CDR3 DNA reads TGTGCCAGCAGCTTAGGCCGGCAGGAATCTTACGAGCAGTACTTC.

The rearrangement links TRBV6-5 to TRBJ2-7; D is perhaps TRBD1 (6 bases). CDR1 MNHEY and CDR2 SVGAGI come from the germline V gene. Trimming stripped 8 bases from V and 3 bases from J, with 14 bases between. The CDR3 is made up of 13 amino acids. The CDR3 DNA reads TGTGCCAGCCGAGGGACAAACCTCTACGAGCAGTACTTC. It codes for CASRGTNLYEQYF.

This clone was recorded a few times. The gene calls are TRBV3-1 (or the pseudogene TRBV3-2) and TRBJ1-2; TRBD1 agrees at 8 bases. After removal of 2 bases from V and 4 bases from J, the junction contained 3 bases not matched to a gene. The CDR3 consists of 14 residues. Germline CDR1 reads LGHDT; CDR2 reads YNNKEL (reference sequence). The CDR3 DNA sequence: TGTGCCAGCAGCCAATACAGGGGGTCCTATGGCTACACCTTC. Residues: CASSQYRGSYGYTF.

This chain links TRBV7-9 with TRBJ1-1, with D unclear. This CDR3 has 14 residues. Trimming left V 2 bases short and J 9 bases short, with 16 bases between. The V gene's germline CDR1 is SEHNR and CDR2 FQNEAQ (reference sequence). The CDR3 DNA reads TGTGCCAGCAGCTTAAGTTTTGACACGCTCAAAGCTTTCTTT. The encoded protein is CASSLSFDTLKAFF.

The chain has TRBV10-2 and TRBJ2-3, with 11 bases identical to TRBD2. The V and J ends lost 7 bases and 4 bases, in that order; junction bases with no gene match: 7. This CDR3 contains 15 residues. The V gene's germline CDR1 is WSHSY and CDR2 SAAADI. The CDR3 is CASTVAGGPSDTQYF. The CDR3 DNA reads TGCGCCAGCACCGTAGCGGGGGGGCCATCAGATACGCAGTATTTT.

The CDR3 is CASSPTTGEETQYF. CDR3 DNA sequence: TGTGCCAGCTCACCCACGACAGGGGAAGAGACCCAGTACTTC. This chain connects TRBV18 to TRBJ2-5; 8 nucleotides line up with TRBD1. There are 14 residues in the CDR3. Germline assignment: CDR1 KGHSH and CDR2 LQKENI. V gave up 3 bases and J gave up 3 bases; unmatched junction bases: 3.

The chain couples TRBV6-1 to TRBJ2-7; D not resolved. CDR1 MNHNS and CDR2 SASEGT come from the germline V gene. V lost 0 bases and J lost 0, with 12 bases in between. This CDR3 comprises 16 residues. CDR3 coding DNA: TGTGCCAGCAGTGAAGCCCACCGGTTTAGCTCCTACGAGCAGTACTTC. It encodes CASSEAHRFSSYEQYF.

This rearrangement joins TRBV3-1 (or the pseudogene TRBV3-2) to TRBJ2-7; 10 nucleotides line up with TRBD1. Germline assignment: CDR1 LGHDT and CDR2 YNNKEL (reference sequence). The CDR3 runs to 14 residues. Trimming cost V 1 base and J 5 bases; bases outside gene matches: 2. In nucleotides, the CDR3 is TGTGCCAGCAGCCAAGTGGACAGGGGGAACGAGCAGTACTTC. Translating it yields CASSQVDRGNEQYF.

Only one count was recorded for this clone. V gene TRBV4-3 combines with J gene TRBJ1-2; possible D gene TRBD1, 5 bases. The CDR3 has 15 residues. CDR1 and CDR2 (germline): LGHNA, YSLEER. V lost 0 bases to trimming and J lost 3 bases, with 11 bases between them. CDR3 in amino acids: CASSQEVTADYGYTF. CDR3 DNA sequence: TGCGCCAGCAGCCAAGAGGTGACAGCCGACTATGGCTACACCTTC.

The rearrangement joins TRBV30 to TRBJ2-1; 7 positions agree with TRBD2. The germline CDR1 and CDR2 sequences are GTSNPN and SVGIG (reference sequence). The J segment lost 5 bases and the V segment lost 1 base, leaving 5 bases of the junction unmatched. This CDR3 spans 14 amino acids. Written as DNA, the CDR3 is TGTGCCTGGAGTGCCGGGAGGAAAGACAATGAGCAGTTCTTC. Translation: CAWSAGRKDNEQFF.

The chain links TRBV4-3 to TRBJ2-3; the D gene is possibly TRBD2 (6 bases). This CDR3 is 14 amino acids long. CDR1 is LGHNA and CDR2 is YSLEER in the germline V gene. V was pared by 1 base and J by 4 bases, with 9 bases between. CDR3 DNA sequence: TGCGCCAGCAGCCAAGGGAGGGGCGCAGATACGCAGTATTTT. Protein sequence: CASSQGRGADTQYF.

The chain recombines TRBV5-4 with TRBJ2-3; 8 bases map to TRBD1. This CDR3 spans 15 amino acids. The V gene end was trimmed by 2 bases and the J gene end by 6 bases; junction bases not matched to a gene: 8. Germline CDR1 SGHNT, CDR2 YYREEE (reference sequence). The CDR3 DNA reads TGTGCCAGCAGCTTAGCGACAGGGGCCGGGGATACGCAGTATTTT. It translates to CASSLATGAGDTQYF.

This chain's CDR3 is CASSLLGGTSGNTIYF. As DNA, the CDR3 is TGTGCCAGCAGCTTACTGGGGGGTACTTCTGGAAACACCATATATTTT. This rearrangement joins TRBV7-2 to TRBJ1-3, with D perhaps matching TRBD1 (5 bases). Germline V gene data show CDR1 as SGHTA and CDR2 as FQGNSA. The CDR3 extends over 16 amino acids. V lost 2 bases to trimming and J lost 1 base, with 12 bases between them.

This rearrangement joins TRBV4-2 to TRBJ1-3; no reliable D call. V shed 5 bases and J shed 1 base, with 12 bases lying between them. CDR3 size: 15 residues. Germline CDR1 and CDR2: LGHNA and YNFKEQ. CDR3 sequence: CASSFAGQSGNTIYF. The CDR3 DNA is TGTGCCAGCAGCTTCGCTGGGCAGTCTGGAAACACCATATATTTT.

The chain couples TRBV6-5 to TRBJ1-2, with TRBD1 identical over 7 bases. This CDR3 contains 12 residues. J gave up 2 bases and V 7 bases, and 1 base lay outside the gene matches. Per germline, CDR1 MNHEY and CDR2 SVGAGI. For the CDR3, the DNA is TGTGCCAGCACGACAGGGAACTATGGCTACACCTTC. As protein: CASTTGNYGYTF.

DNA of the CDR3: TGTGCCAGCACCCTAAACACGGGACTAGCGGGAGCTCGAGAGCAGTTCTTC. This gives the protein CASTLNTGLAGAREQFF. The rearrangement uses TRBV18 and TRBJ2-1; 14 nucleotides line up with TRBD2. CDR3 length: 17 residues. The germline V gene has CDR1 KGHSH and CDR2 LQKENI. The junction had 16 bases not matched to a gene; V was cut back by 8 bases and J by 10 bases.

The V call is TRBV27, the J call TRBJ1-2; 10 bases are shared with TRBD1. The CDR3 runs to 13 residues. V lost 5 bases, J lost 10 bases, and 7 bases stayed unmatched. Looked up from germline, CDR1 is MNHEY and CDR2 is SMNVEV (reference sequence). CDR3 residues: CASSPGTGALYTF. The CDR3 DNA reads as TGTGCCAGCAGTCCCGGGACAGGGGCTCTCTACACCTTC.

This clone was seen only once. The J gene is TRBJ2-7, the V gene TRBV25-1, with D tentatively TRBD1 (6 bases). The CDR3 runs 14 residues. Trimming stripped 0 bases from V and 7 bases from J, with 13 bases between. Germline CDR1 is MGHDK and CDR2 is SYGVNS. CDR3 region: CASSEYLQGGEQYF. DNA of the CDR3: TGTGCCAGCAGTGAATACCTACAGGGTGGGGAGCAGTACTTC.